This entry concerns a single T cell receptor beta chain. This sample stems from a study of control samples from healthy donors and cancer patients. The CDR3 consists of 16 residues. Trimming removed 4 bases from V and 2 bases from J; junction bases left unmatched: 8. Germline loops: CDR1 SGHDN, CDR2 FVKESK. Libraries were prepared by immunoSEQ multiplex PCR; TCRdb keeps only in-frame clonotypes and omits some of them. The repertoire holds about 140,000 clones, with about 89% as singletons. This TCR derives from a man between 18 and 35 years old in good health. What was sequenced was blood. This chain connects TRBV14 to TRBJ1-3; 7 bases map to TRBD1. The CDR3 nucleotides are TGTGCCAGCAGCCTTCGACAGGGCTACACTGGAAACACCATATATTTT. This translates into CASSLRQGYTGNTIYF.